This T cell receptor beta chain appears in the sequencing data of a study of CD8+CD57+ T cells in acquired aplastic anemia. Across the study: Sorted CD4+ plus CD8+ cells gave DNA averaging approximately 2.9 ug. Healthy CD8+ samples averaged approximately 11 million reads.

To note about this clonotype: Antigen: not known.

CDR3 and TCR beta VDJ profiling relied on genomic DNA as the template. TCRdb passed the reads through MiXCR, listing each CDR3 protein once. The sample contains 150,000 to 200,000 distinct CDR3 sequences, about 60% of which appear only once. Germline loops: CDR1 SGDLS, CDR2 YYNGEE. The length of the CDR3 is 13 residues. Germline trimming cut 5 bases from V and 12 bases from J; bases unmatched to any gene: 7. Study-wide results and limits: Both patients and controls carried the same twenty-nine CD8+ CDR3 sequences.

The sequence derives from a human donor in good health. J is TRBJ1-4 and V is TRBV9, with 10 bases fitting TRBD1. The source material was sorted CD4+, CD8+, or CD8+CD57+ T cells (not recorded which) from PBMCs. The CDR3 reads CASRPGQGIELFF. DNA of the CDR3: TGTGCCAGCAGGCCGGGACAGGGGATAGAACTGTTTTTT.